This TCR beta chain appears in the sequencing data of a study of shared clonotypes between healthy human individuals. Genomic DNA (from each subset) was split evenly across several immunoSEQ plates. Sequencing used immunoSEQ multiplex PCR; TCRdb keeps in-frame clones, though not all of them. The table includes fewer than 600,000 clones, 75% to 80% detected once. V lost 7 bases and J lost 4; bases outside the gene matches: 14. From germline, CDR1 is LNHNV and CDR2 YYDKDF (reference sequence). This CDR3 is built from 16 residues. The origin of this receptor is a woman between 40 and 55 years old in good health. Some clones in this sample may be carry-over from other donors' samples. Material: PBMCs. This chain links TRBV15 with TRBJ1-2, with 8 nucleotides matching TRBD1. CDR3 loop: CATTQTGQGRIYGYTF. Here the CDR3 DNA reads TGTGCCACCACACAAACCGGACAGGGAAGGATCTATGGCTACACCTTC.